The clone carrying this T cell receptor beta chain was counted only a few times. This entry comes from a study of T-cell reconstitution after alpha-beta-depleted transplantation in children. This CDR3 is built from 12 residues. Between the trimmed V and J ends, which lost 7 bases and 7 bases, there was a span of 13 bases. Unique molecular identifiers were built into the TCRbeta library. Using its own MiXCR run on the PCR reads, TCRdb lists one record per CDR3 protein. The sample carries just over 350,000 distinct CDR3 sequences, about 14% recorded once. The rearrangement joins TRBV12-3 or TRBV12-4 to TRBJ1-1, with a weak D call TRBD1 (6 bases). Sample: PBMCs, taken from the stem cell graft. This clonotype originated in a human donor who donated a stem cell graft to a child with Fanconi anemia. CDR3 coding DNA: TGTGCCAGCAATCTCGTACAGGGTGAAGCTTTCTTT. Translated, it gives CASNLVQGEAFF.